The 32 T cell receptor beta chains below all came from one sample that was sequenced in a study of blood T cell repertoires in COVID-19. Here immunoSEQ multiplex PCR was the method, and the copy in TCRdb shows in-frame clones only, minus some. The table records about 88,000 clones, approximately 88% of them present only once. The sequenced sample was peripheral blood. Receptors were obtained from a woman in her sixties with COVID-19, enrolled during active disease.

The CDR3 protein is CASSLGPLAAGVDNEQFF. CDR3 DNA sequence: TGTGCCAGCAGCTTAGGACCTCTAGCGGCGGGGGTCGACAATGAGCAGTTCTTC. The V and J genes are TRBV7-8 and TRBJ2-1; 7 nucleotides align to TRBD2. With 1 base clipped from V and 5 bases from J, the junction kept 14 bases outside the gene matches. The CDR3 consists of 18 residues. Germline V gives CDR1 SGHVS, CDR2 FQNEAQ.

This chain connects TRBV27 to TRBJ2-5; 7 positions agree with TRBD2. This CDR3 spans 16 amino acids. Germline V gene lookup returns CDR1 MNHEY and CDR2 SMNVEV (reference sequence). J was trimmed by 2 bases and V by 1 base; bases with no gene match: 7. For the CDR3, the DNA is TGTGCCAGCAGTTTATACCCAGCGGGGACGCAAGAGACCCAGTACTTC. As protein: CASSLYPAGTQETQYF.

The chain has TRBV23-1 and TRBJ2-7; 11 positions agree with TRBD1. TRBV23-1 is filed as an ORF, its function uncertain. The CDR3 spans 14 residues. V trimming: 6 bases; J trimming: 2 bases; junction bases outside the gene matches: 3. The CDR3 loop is CASSPGQGAYEQYF. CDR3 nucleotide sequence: TGCGCCAGCAGCCCGGGACAGGGGGCCTACGAGCAGTACTTC.

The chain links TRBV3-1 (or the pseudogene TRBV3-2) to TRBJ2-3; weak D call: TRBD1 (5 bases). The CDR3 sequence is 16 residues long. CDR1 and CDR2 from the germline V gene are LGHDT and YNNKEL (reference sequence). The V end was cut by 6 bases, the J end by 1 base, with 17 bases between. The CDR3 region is CASSLLWGWGTDTQYF. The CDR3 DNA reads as TGTGCCAGCAGTTTGTTGTGGGGCTGGGGCACAGATACGCAGTATTTT.

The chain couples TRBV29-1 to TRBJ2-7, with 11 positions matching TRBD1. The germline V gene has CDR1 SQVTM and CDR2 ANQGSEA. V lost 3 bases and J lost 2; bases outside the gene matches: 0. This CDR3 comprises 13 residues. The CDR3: CSVEGQGAYEQYF. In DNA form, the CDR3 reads TGCAGCGTTGAGGGACAGGGGGCCTACGAGCAGTACTTC.

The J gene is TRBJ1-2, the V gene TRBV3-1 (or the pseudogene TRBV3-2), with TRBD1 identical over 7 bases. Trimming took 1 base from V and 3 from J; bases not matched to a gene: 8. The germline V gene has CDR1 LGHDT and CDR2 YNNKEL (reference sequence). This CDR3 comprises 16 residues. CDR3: CASSQAPPGGDYGYTF. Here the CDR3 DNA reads TGTGCCAGCAGCCAAGCCCCCCCAGGGGGAGACTATGGCTACACCTTC.

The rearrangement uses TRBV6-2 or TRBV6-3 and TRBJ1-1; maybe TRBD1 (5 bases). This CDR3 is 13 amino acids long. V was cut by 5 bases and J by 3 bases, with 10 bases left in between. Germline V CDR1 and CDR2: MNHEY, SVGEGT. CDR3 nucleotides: TGTGCCAGCAGTAACAGGTACGACACTGAAGCTTTCTTT. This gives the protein CASSNRYDTEAFF.

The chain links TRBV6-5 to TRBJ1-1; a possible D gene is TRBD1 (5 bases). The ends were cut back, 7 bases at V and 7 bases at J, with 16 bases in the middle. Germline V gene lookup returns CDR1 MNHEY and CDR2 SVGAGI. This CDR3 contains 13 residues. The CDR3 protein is CASTRGEVNEAFF. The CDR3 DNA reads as TGTGCCAGCACAAGAGGGGAGGTTAATGAAGCTTTCTTT.

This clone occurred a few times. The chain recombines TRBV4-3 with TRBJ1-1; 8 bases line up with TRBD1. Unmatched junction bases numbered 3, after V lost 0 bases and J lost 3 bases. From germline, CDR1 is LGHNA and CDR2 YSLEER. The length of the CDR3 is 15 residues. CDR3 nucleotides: TGCGCCAGCAGCCAAGATTACAGGGGGGACACTGAAGCTTTCTTT. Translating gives CASSQDYRGDTEAFF.

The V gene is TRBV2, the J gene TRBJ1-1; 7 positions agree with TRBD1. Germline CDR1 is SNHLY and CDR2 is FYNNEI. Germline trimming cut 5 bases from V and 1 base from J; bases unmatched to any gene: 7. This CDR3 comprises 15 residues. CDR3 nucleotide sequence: TGTGCCAGCAGTCTACCGTGGACAGGGAACACTGAAGCTTTCTTT. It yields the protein CASSLPWTGNTEAFF.

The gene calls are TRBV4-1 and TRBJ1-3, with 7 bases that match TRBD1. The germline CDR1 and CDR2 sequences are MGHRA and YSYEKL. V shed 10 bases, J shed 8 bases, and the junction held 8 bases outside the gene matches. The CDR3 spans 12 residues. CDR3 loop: CATRGYGDTIYF. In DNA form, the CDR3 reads TGCGCCACCAGGGGGTACGGGGACACCATATATTTT.

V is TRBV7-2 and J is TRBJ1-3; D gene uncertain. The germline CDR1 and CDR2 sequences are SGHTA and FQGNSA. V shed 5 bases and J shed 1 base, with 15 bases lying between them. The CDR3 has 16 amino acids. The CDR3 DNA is TGTGCCAGCAGCCTATTCGAGGGCCAATCTGGAAACACCATATATTTT. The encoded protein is CASSLFEGQSGNTIYF.

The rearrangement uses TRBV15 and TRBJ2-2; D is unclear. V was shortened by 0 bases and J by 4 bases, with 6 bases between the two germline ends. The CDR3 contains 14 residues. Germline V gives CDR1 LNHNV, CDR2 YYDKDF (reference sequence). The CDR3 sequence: CATSRDSRTGELFF. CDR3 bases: TGTGCCACCAGCAGAGATTCGCGCACCGGGGAGCTGTTTTTT.

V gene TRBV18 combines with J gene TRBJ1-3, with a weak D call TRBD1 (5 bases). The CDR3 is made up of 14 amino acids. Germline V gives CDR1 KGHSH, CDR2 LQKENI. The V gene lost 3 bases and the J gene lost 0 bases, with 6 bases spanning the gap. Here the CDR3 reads CASSPQGSGNTIYF. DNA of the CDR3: TGTGCCAGCTCACCCCAGGGCTCTGGAAACACCATATATTTT.

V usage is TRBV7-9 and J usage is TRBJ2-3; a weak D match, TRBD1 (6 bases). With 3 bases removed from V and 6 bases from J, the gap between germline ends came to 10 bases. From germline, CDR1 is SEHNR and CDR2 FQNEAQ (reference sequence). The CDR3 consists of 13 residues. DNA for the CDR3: TGTGCCAGCAGCTTTTCAGGGGCCGATACGCAGTATTTT. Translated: CASSFSGADTQYF. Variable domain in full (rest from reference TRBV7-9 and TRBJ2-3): DTGVSQNPRHKITKRGQNVTFRCDPISEHNRLYWYRQTLGQGPEFLTYFQNEAQLEKSRLLSDRFSAERPKGSFSTLEIQRTEQGDSAMYLCASSFSGADTQYFGPGTRLTVL.

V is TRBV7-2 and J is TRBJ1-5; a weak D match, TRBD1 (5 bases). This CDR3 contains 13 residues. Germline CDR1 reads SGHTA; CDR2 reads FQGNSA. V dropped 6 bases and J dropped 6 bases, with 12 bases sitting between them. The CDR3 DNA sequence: TGTGCCAGCAGGCAGGGTGGAGCTCAGCCCCAGCATTTT. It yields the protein CASRQGGAQPQHF.

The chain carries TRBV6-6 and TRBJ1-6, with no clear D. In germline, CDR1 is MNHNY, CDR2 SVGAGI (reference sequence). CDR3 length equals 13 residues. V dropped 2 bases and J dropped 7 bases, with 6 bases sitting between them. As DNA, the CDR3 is TGTGCCAGCAGTTACCCCCAGAATTCACCCCTCCACTTT. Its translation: CASSYPQNSPLHF.

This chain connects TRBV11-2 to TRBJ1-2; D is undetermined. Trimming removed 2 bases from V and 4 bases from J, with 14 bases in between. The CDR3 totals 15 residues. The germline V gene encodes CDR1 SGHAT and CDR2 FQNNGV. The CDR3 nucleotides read TGTGCCAGCAGCTTACTCCATCTCAAGCCCTATGGCTACACCTTC. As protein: CASSLLHLKPYGYTF.

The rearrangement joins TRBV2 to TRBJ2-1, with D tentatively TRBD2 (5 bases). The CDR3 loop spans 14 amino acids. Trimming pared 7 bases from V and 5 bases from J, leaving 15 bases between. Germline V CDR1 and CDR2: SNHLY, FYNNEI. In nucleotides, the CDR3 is TGTGCCAGCATGGACGGGGTGTACAACAATGAGCAGTTCTTC. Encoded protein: CASMDGVYNNEQFF.

The chain's CDR3 is CASSVNGQGPIYGYTF. The CDR3 DNA reads as TGTGCCAGTAGTGTCAATGGACAGGGGCCGATCTATGGCTACACCTTC. The chain links TRBV19 to TRBJ1-2; 9 bases are a match to TRBD1. There are 16 residues in the CDR3. Germline V CDR1 and CDR2: LNHDA, SQIVND (reference sequence). J gave up 4 bases and V 5 bases, and 11 bases lay outside the gene matches.

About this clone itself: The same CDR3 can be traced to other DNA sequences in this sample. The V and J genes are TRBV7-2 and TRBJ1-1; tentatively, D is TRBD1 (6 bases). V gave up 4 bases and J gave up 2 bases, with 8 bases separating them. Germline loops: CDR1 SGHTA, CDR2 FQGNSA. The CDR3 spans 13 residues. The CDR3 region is CASSSDRNTEAFF. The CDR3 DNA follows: TGTGCCAGCAGCTCGGACAGAAACACTGAAGCTTTCTTT. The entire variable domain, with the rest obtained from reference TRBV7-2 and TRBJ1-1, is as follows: GAGVSQSPSNKVTEKGKDVELRCDPISGHTALYWYRQSLGQGLEFLIYFQGNSAPDKSGLPSDRFSAERTGGSVSTLTIQRTQQEDSAVYLCASSSDRNTEAFFGQGTRLTVV.

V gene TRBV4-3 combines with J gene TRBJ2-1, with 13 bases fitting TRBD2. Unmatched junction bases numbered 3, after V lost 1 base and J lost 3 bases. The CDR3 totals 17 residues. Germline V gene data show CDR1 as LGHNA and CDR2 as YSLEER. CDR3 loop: CASSQGTSGGHYNEQFF. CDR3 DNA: TGCGCCAGCAGCCAAGGGACTAGCGGGGGACACTACAATGAGCAGTTCTTC.

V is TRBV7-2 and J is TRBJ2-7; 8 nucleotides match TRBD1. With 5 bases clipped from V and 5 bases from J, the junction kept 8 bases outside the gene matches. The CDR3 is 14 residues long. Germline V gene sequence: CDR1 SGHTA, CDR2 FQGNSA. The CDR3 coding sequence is TGTGCCAGCAGCCCCGACAGGGGAGGAAACGAGCAGTACTTC. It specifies CASSPDRGGNEQYF.

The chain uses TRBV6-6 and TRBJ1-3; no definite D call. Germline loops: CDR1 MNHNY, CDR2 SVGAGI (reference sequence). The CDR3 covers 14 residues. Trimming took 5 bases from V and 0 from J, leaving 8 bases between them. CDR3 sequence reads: CASSNRYSGNTIYF. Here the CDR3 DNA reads TGTGCCAGCAGTAACAGATACTCTGGAAACACCATATATTTT.

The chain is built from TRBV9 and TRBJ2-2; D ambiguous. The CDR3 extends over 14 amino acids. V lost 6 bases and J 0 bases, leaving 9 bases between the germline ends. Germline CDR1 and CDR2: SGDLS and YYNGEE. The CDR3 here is CASTRLANTGELFF. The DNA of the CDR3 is TGTGCCAGCACCAGGTTAGCGAACACCGGGGAGCTGTTTTTT.

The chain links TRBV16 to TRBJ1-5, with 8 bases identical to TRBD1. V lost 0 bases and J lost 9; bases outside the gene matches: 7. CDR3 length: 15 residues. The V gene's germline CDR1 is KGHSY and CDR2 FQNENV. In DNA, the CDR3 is TGTGCCAGCAGCCAATCGGGACAGGCGGCCCGGCCCCAGCATTTT. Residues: CASSQSGQAARPQHF.

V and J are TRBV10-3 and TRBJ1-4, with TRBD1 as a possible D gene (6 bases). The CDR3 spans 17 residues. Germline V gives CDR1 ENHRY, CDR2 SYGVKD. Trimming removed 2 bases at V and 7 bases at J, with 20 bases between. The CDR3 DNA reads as TGTGCCATCAGTGAGGGGGGAGACAGGTCAAGGTTTGAAAAACTGTTTTTT. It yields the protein CAISEGGDRSRFEKLFF.

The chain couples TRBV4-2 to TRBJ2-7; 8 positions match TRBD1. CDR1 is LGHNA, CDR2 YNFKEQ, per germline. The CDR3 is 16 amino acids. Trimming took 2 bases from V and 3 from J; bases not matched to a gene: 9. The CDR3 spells CASSQSGGQDIYEQYF. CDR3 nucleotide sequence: TGTGCCAGCAGCCAATCCGGGGGACAGGATATCTACGAGCAGTACTTC.

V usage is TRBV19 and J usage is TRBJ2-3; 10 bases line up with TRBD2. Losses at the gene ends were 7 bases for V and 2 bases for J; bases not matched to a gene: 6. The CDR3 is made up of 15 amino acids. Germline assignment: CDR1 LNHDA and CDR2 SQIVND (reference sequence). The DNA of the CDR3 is TGTGCCAGTAAAGCGCTAGCGGGGGACACAGATACGCAGTATTTT. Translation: CASKALAGDTDTQYF.

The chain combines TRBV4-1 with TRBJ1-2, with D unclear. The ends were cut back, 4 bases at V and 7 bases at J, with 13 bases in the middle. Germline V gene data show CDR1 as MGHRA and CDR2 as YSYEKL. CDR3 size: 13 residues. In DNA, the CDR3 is TGCGCCAGCAGCCCCTCGGCAGGAAGTGGCTACACCTTC. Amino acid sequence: CASSPSAGSGYTF.

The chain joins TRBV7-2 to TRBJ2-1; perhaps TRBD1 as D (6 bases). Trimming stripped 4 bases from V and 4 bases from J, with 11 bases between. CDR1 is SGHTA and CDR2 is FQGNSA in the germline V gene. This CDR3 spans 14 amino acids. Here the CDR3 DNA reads TGTGCCAGCAGCTCCTGGCAGGGGTACAATGAGCAGTTCTTC. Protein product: CASSSWQGYNEQFF.

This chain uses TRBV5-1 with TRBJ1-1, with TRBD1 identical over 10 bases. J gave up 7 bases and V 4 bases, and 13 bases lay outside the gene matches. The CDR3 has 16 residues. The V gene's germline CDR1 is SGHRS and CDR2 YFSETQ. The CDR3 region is CASSTWTGGRIGEAFF. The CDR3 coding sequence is TGCGCCAGCAGCACCTGGACAGGGGGAAGGATCGGTGAAGCTTTCTTT.